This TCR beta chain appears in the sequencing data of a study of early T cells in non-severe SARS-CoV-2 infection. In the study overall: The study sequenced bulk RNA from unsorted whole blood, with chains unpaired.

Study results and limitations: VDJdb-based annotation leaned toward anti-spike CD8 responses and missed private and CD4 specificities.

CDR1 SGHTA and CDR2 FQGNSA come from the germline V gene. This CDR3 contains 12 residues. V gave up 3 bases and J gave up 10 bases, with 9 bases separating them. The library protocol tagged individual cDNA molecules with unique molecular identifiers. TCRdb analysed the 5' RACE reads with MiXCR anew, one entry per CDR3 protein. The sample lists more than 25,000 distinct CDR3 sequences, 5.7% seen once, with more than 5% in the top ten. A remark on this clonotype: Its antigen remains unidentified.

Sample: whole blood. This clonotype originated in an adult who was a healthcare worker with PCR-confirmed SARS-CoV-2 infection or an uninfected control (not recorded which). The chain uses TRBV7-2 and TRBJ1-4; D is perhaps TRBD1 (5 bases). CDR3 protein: CASSLITGKLFF. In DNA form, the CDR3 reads TGTGCCAGCAGCTTGATTACAGGAAAACTGTTTTTT.